Presented here are 24 T cell receptor beta chains from one specimen sequenced in a study of human T cells and chemical hapten exposure. Via MiXCR, TCRdb re-called the RACE reads, giving one row per CDR3 protein. The sample holds about 60,000 distinct CDR3 sequences, around 9.3% seen once. Time point meaning: patch test 1, 2 weeks after DPC sensitization. This sample's treatment: therapeutic diphenylcyclopropenone sensitization with weekly scalp DPC. Specimen: whole blood, collected in connection with sensitization to the hapten diphenylcyclopropenone (DPC). Receptors originate from a woman aged 40 to 55 with alopecia areata. Some clones in this sample may be carry-over from other donors' samples.

In its sample, this clonotype was seen many times. The chain carries TRBV7-9 and TRBJ1-2; D not resolved. The ends were cut back, 5 bases at V and 0 bases at J, with 7 bases in the middle. The CDR3 runs to 13 residues. Germline loops: CDR1 SEHNR, CDR2 FQNEAQ (reference sequence). CDR3 nucleotide sequence: TGTGCCAGCAGCCGGAACACTAACTATGGCTACACCTTC. It specifies CASSRNTNYGYTF.

At least ten counts were recorded for this clonotype. CDR3 nucleotide sequence: TGTGCCAGCAGCTCGTCAGTACAGGGTAATCAGCCCCAGCATTTT. The encoded protein is CASSSSVQGNQPQHF. The rearrangement joins TRBV7-6 to TRBJ1-5, with D perhaps TRBD1 (6 bases). This CDR3 region has 15 residues. Per the germline V gene, CDR1 is SGHVS and CDR2 is FNYEAQ. Trimming took 4 bases from V and 4 from J, leaving 14 bases between them.

J is TRBJ2-6 and V is TRBV6-4; no clear D gene. Germline V gene sequence: CDR1 MRHNA, CDR2 SNTAGT. This CDR3 is 15 amino acids long. Trimming took 2 bases from V and 0 from J, leaving 5 bases between them. The CDR3: CASSDRYSGANVLTF. CDR3 nucleotides: TGTGCCAGCAGTGACCGATACTCTGGGGCCAACGTCCTGACTTTC.

Many counts were recorded for this clonotype. The chain couples TRBV6-5 to TRBJ2-3, with a possible D match to TRBD1 (6 bases). This CDR3 comprises 11 residues. The germline V gene encodes CDR1 MNHEY and CDR2 SVGAGI. Trimming pared 7 bases from V and 8 bases from J, leaving 10 bases between. CDR3 nucleotide sequence: TGTGCCAGCAATAAACAGGGTACGCAGTATTTT. Translation gives CASNKQGTQYF.

This clonotype was observed once. This chain joins TRBV4-1 and TRBJ2-2, with 8 bases aligning to TRBD2. V gave up 2 bases and J gave up 2 bases; unmatched junction bases: 7. Germline V gene sequence: CDR1 MGHRA, CDR2 YSYEKL. The CDR3 is made up of 17 amino acids. In DNA form, the CDR3 reads TGCGCCAGCAGCCAACCGACTAGCGCGGATAACACCGGGGAGCTGTTTTTT. Amino acid sequence: CASSQPTSADNTGELFF.

This clonotype was observed many times. The chain uses TRBV5-4 and TRBJ2-7, with D perhaps assigned TRBD1 or TRBD2 (5 bases each). V dropped 2 bases and J dropped 4 bases, with 7 bases sitting between them. The CDR3 runs to 12 residues. Germline V gene sequence: CDR1 SGHNT, CDR2 YYREEE (reference sequence). DNA for the CDR3: TGTGCCAGCAGCTTTGGGGGATACGAGCAGTACTTC. It translates to CASSFGGYEQYF. The full variable domain, its missing parts supplied by reference TRBV5-4 and TRBJ2-7, is ETGVTQSPTHLIKTRGQQVTLRCSSQSGHNTVSWYQQALGQGPQFIFQYYREEENGRGNFPPRFSGLQFPNYSSELNVNALELDDSALYLCASSFGGYEQYFGPGTRLTVT.

This clonotype came up many times. V gene TRBV7-2 combines with J gene TRBJ1-2, with D hard to call. Trimming left V 2 bases short and J 5 bases short, with 12 bases between. The CDR3 is made up of 14 amino acids. Per germline, CDR1 SGHTA and CDR2 FQGNSA. The CDR3 here is CASSLLTAAYGYTF. Here the CDR3 DNA reads TGTGCCAGCAGCTTATTGACGGCAGCTTATGGCTACACCTTC.

This chain joins TRBV25-1 and TRBJ1-2, with D hard to call. This CDR3 contains 13 residues. CDR1 and CDR2 (germline): MGHDK, SYGVNS. V was shortened by 3 bases and J by 8 bases, with 13 bases between the two germline ends. CDR3: CASSDLLAGGYTF. CDR3 DNA sequence: TGTGCCAGCAGTGACCTATTGGCAGGAGGCTACACCTTC.

This clonotype showed up many times. The rearrangement links TRBV29-1 to TRBJ2-3; D unresolved. From germline, CDR1 is SQVTM and CDR2 ANQGSEA. CDR3 length: 15 amino acids. V was pared by 3 bases and J by 2 bases, with 15 bases between. The CDR3, as DNA: TGCAGCGTTGACGGGCTGACCACTTTCACAGATACGCAGTATTTT. Residues: CSVDGLTTFTDTQYF.

V usage is TRBV5-6 and J usage is TRBJ1-4; D uncertain. This CDR3 has 12 residues. V lost 0 bases and J lost 13, with 10 bases in between. CDR1 and CDR2 from the germline V gene are SGHDT and YYEEEE. In nucleotides, the CDR3 is TGTGCCAGCAGCTTGGGTGTCGAGGGACTGTTTTTT. Its protein product is CASSLGVEGLFF.

The V gene is TRBV27, the J gene TRBJ1-1; D gene ambiguous. Trimming took 8 bases from V and 7 from J, leaving 20 bases between them. CDR1 is MNHEY and CDR2 is SMNVEV in the germline V gene (reference sequence). The CDR3 sequence is 14 residues long. The CDR3 reads CASGRSRLRDEAFF. For the CDR3, the DNA is TGTGCCAGCGGAAGGTCCAGGCTCCGGGATGAAGCTTTCTTT.

This clonotype was observed a few times. The genes are TRBV5-4 and TRBJ2-5; D ambiguous. Trimming cost V 4 bases and J 1 base, with 17 bases left between them. CDR1 is SGHNT, CDR2 YYREEE, per germline (reference sequence). CDR3 length: 16 amino acids. The CDR3 nucleotides are TGTGCCAGCAGCGAAAATGAAAGGTGGACCCAAGAGACCCAGTACTTC. Amino acids: CASSENERWTQETQYF.

This clonotype has more than one count but fewer than ten. The gene calls are TRBV7-8 and TRBJ1-6; D gene unclear. The CDR3 length is 14 residues. Trimming cost V 5 bases and J 7 bases, with 12 bases left between them. CDR1 is SGHVS, CDR2 FQNEAQ, per germline. DNA of the CDR3: TGTGCCAGCAGCCCCGGGGTTGGAAATTCACCCCTCCACTTT. This sequence encodes CASSPGVGNSPLHF.

This clonotype appeared many times. The genes are TRBV28 and TRBJ2-5, with a tentative D call TRBD1 (6 bases). The germline gives CDR1 MDHEN, CDR2 SYDVKM. The CDR3 totals 13 residues. Trimming removed 2 bases at V and 4 bases at J, with 8 bases between. In nucleotides, the CDR3 is TGTGCCAGCAGTTTAACAGGGACAGAGACCCAGTACTTC. Its translation is CASSLTGTETQYF. The full variable domain, its missing parts supplied by reference TRBV28 and TRBJ2-5, is DVKVTQSSRYLVKRTGEKVFLECVQDMDHENMFWYRQDPGLGLRLIYFSYDVKMKEKGDIPEGYSVSREKKERFSLILESASTNQTSMYLCASSLTGTETQYFGPGTRLLVL.

This clonotype came up a few times. This rearrangement joins TRBV4-1 to TRBJ1-2; D is undetermined. The V gene lost 0 bases and the J gene lost 4 bases, with 15 bases spanning the gap. CDR1 and CDR2 from the germline V gene are MGHRA and YSYEKL. This CDR3 comprises 16 residues. CDR3: CASSQDGSEGPYGYTF. The CDR3 coding sequence is TGCGCCAGCAGCCAAGATGGGTCGGAAGGACCCTATGGCTACACCTTC.

This clonotype was observed at least ten times. The CDR3 loop is CASRVSGTTEAFF. The DNA of the CDR3 is TGTGCCAGCAGGGTTTCGGGGACCACTGAAGCTTTCTTT. The rearrangement uses TRBV3-1 and TRBJ1-1, with D maybe TRBD1 (5 bases). The ends were cut back, 6 bases at V and 4 bases at J, with 12 bases in the middle. This CDR3 comprises 13 residues. Looked up from germline, CDR1 is LGHDT and CDR2 is YNNKEL (reference sequence).

The V gene is TRBV5-1, the J gene TRBJ1-1; no clear D gene. The germline gives CDR1 SGHRS, CDR2 YFSETQ. The CDR3 totals 14 residues. V was cut by 1 base and J by 0 bases, with 7 bases left in between. CDR3 region: CASSLRRLNTEAFF. In nucleotides, the CDR3 is TGCGCCAGCAGCTTGCGTAGACTGAACACTGAAGCTTTCTTT.

This clonotype has a handful of counts. This chain links TRBV20-1 with TRBJ1-6; D may be TRBD1 (5 bases). V was shortened by 6 bases and J by 7 bases, with 16 bases between the two germline ends. CDR1 and CDR2 (germline): DFQATT, SNEGSKA (reference sequence). The CDR3 totals 14 residues. CDR3 loop: CSATMGHENSPLHF. In DNA, the CDR3 is TGCAGTGCAACTATGGGGCATGAAAATTCACCCCTCCACTTT.

This clonotype was counted between two and nine times. The J gene is TRBJ1-1, the V gene TRBV2; D gene ambiguous. The germline V gene has CDR1 SNHLY and CDR2 FYNNEI. The germline V and J ends were trimmed by 2 bases and 8 bases, with 12 bases remaining between them. The length of the CDR3 is 13 residues. For the CDR3, the DNA is TGTGCCAGCAGTGAAATCGCGGCAGCCGAAGCTTTCTTT. Translating it yields CASSEIAAAEAFF.

There are a few counts of this clonotype. The J gene is TRBJ2-7, the V gene TRBV12-3 or TRBV12-4; perhaps TRBD2 as D (6 bases). The CDR3 contains 13 residues. V was shortened by 7 bases and J by 2 bases, with 12 bases between the two germline ends. The CDR3 sequence is CASKTGGAYEQYF. The CDR3 nucleotides read TGTGCCAGCAAAACTGGAGGGGCCTACGAGCAGTACTTC.

This clonotype came up a few times. The rearrangement uses TRBV7-9 and TRBJ2-2; D is tentatively TRBD1 or TRBD2 (5 bases each). Germline loops: CDR1 SEHNR, CDR2 FQNEAQ (reference sequence). The ends were cut back, 9 bases at V and 4 bases at J, with 6 bases in the middle. There are 11 residues in the CDR3. The DNA for the CDR3 is TGTGCCAGTGGGGGCACCGGGGAGCTGTTTTTT. Translating gives CASGGTGELFF.

This clonotype was counted many times. V gene TRBV4-3 combines with J gene TRBJ2-5; D is undetermined. CDR1 is LGHNA, CDR2 YSLEER, per germline. V was pared by 0 bases and J by 2 bases, with 28 bases between. The CDR3 extends over 21 amino acids. The CDR3 DNA reads as TGCGCCAGCAGCCAAGATCTGGGTGGTTCGGGTCGGATAAATTTACAAGAGACCCAGTACTTC. This translates into CASSQDLGGSGRINLQETQYF.

The gene calls are TRBV7-2 and TRBJ1-5; D is possibly TRBD1 (5 bases). Germline V gene data show CDR1 as SGHTA and CDR2 as FQGNSA. The CDR3 extends over 12 amino acids. V dropped 1 base and J dropped 11 bases, with 9 bases sitting between them. This CDR3 is CASSLDLGAQHF. The CDR3 DNA follows: TGTGCCAGCAGCTTAGATCTGGGGGCCCAGCATTTT.

This chain connects TRBV20-1 to TRBJ2-7; maybe TRBD1 (6 bases). With 2 bases removed from V and 6 bases from J, the gap between germline ends came to 11 bases. The CDR3 is made up of 12 amino acids. CDR1 and CDR2 from the germline V gene are DFQATT and SNEGSKA (reference sequence). In nucleotides, the CDR3 is TGCAGTGCTAGAAGGTCAGGGGTCGAGCAGTACTTC. It encodes CSARRSGVEQYF.